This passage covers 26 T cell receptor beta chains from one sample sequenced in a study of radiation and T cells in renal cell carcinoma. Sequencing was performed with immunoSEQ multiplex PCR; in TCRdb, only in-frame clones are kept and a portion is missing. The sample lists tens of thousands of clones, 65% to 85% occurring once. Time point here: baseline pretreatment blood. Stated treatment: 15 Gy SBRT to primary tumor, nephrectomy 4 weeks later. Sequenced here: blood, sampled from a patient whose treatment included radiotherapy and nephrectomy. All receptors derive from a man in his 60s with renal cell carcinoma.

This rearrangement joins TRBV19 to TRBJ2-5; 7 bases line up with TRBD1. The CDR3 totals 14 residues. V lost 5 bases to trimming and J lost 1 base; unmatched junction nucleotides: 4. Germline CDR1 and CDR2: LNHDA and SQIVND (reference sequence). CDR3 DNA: TGTGCCAGTAGTCCCGACAGGGTCCAAGAGACCCAGTACTTC. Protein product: CASSPDRVQETQYF.

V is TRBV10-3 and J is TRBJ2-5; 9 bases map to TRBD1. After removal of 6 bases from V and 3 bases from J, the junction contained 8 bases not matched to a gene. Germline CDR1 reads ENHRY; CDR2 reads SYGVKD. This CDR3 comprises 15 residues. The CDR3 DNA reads TGTGCCATCAGGGAACCGGGACAGGGAAAAGAGACCCAGTACTTC. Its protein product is CAIREPGQGKETQYF.

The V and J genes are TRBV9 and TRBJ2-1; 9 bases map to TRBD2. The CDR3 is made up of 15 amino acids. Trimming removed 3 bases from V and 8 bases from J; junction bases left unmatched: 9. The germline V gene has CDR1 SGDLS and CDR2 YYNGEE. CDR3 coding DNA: TGTGCCAGCAGCGGTCTCGCGGGGGGGTTATATGAGCAGTTCTTC. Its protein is CASSGLAGGLYEQFF.

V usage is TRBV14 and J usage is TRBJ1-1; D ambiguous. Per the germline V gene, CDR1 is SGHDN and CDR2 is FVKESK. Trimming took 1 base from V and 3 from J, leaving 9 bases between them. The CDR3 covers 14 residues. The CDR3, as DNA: TGTGCCAGCAGCCAAGCCGGCCTTTACACTGAAGCTTTCTTT. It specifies CASSQAGLYTEAFF.

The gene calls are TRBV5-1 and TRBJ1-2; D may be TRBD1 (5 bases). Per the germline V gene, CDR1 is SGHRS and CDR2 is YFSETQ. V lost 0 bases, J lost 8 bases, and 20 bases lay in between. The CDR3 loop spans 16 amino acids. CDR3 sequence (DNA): TGCGCCAGCAGCTTGGAGGGACGGCTGGGTTACCAGGGCTACACCTTC. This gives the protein CASSLEGRLGYQGYTF.

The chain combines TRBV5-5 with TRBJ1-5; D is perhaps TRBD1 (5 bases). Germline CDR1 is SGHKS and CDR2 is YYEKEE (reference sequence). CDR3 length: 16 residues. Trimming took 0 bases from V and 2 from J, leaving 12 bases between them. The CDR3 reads CASSLEARVGNQPQHF. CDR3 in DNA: TGTGCCAGCAGCTTGGAGGCCAGGGTGGGCAATCAGCCCCAGCATTTT.

DNA for the CDR3: TGTGCCAGTAGCATTACAGGGGCCTCTGGAAACACCATATATTTT. Its protein product is CASSITGASGNTIYF. V and J are TRBV19 and TRBJ1-3; 7 positions agree with TRBD1. Per the germline V gene, CDR1 is LNHDA and CDR2 is SQIVND (reference sequence). The CDR3 covers 15 residues. The V gene end was trimmed by 6 bases and the J gene end by 0 bases; junction bases not matched to a gene: 5. Full variable domain (outside the CDR3, taken from reference TRBV19 and TRBJ1-3): DGGITQSPKYLFRKEGQNVTLSCEQNLNHDAMYWYRQDPGQGLRLIYYSQIVNDFQKGDIAEGYSVSREKKESFPLTVTSAQKNPTAFYLCASSITGASGNTIYFGEGSWLTVV.

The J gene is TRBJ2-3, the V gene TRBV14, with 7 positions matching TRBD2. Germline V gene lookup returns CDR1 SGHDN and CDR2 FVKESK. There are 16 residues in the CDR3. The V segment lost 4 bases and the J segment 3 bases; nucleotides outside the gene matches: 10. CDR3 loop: CASSPPGVGGTDTQYF. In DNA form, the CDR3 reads TGTGCCAGCAGCCCTCCGGGCGTCGGGGGGACAGATACGCAGTATTTT.

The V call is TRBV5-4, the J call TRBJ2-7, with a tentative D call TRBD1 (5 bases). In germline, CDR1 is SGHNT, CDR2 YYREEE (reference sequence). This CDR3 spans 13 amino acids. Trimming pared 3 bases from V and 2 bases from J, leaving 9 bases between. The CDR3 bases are TGTGCCAGCAGCTCACAGGACACCTACGAGCAGTACTTC. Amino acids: CASSSQDTYEQYF. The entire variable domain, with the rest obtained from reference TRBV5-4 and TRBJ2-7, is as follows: ETGVTQSPTHLIKTRGQQVTLRCSSQSGHNTVSWYQQALGQGPQFIFQYYREEENGRGNFPPRFSGLQFPNYSSELNVNALELDDSALYLCASSSQDTYEQYFGPGTRLTVT.

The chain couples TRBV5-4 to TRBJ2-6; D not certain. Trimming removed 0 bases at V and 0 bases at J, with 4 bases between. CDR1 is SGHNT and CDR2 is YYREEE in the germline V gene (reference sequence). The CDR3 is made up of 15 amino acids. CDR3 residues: CASSLDSSGANVLTF. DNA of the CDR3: TGTGCCAGCAGCTTGGACAGCTCTGGGGCCAACGTCCTGACTTTC. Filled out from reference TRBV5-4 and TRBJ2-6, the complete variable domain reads ETGVTQSPTHLIKTRGQQVTLRCSSQSGHNTVSWYQQALGQGPQFIFQYYREEENGRGNFPPRFSGLQFPNYSSELNVNALELDDSALYLCASSLDSSGANVLTFGAGSRLTVL.

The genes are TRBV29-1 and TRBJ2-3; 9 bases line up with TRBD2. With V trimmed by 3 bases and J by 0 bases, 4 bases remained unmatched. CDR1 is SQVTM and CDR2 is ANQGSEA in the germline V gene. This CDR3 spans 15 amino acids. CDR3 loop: CSVDRTSESTDTQYF. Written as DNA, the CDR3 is TGCAGCGTTGATCGGACTAGCGAGAGCACAGATACGCAGTATTTT.

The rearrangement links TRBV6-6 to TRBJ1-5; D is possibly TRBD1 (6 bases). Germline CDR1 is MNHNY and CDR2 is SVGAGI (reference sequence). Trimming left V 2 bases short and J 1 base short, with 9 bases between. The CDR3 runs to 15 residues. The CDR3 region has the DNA TGTGCCAGCAGTTACAAGGGGGAAAGCAATCAGCCCCAGCATTTT. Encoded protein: CASSYKGESNQPQHF.

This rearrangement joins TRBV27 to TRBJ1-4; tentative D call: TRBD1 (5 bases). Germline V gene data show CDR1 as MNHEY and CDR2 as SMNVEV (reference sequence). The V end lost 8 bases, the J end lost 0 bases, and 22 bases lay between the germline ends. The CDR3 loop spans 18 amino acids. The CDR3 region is CASRFRGVLTATNEKLFF. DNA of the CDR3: TGTGCCAGCCGCTTCAGAGGGGTCCTTACTGCAACTAATGAAAAACTGTTTTTT. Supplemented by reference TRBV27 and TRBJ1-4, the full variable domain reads EAQVTQNPRYLITVTGKKLTVTCSQNMNHEYMSWYRQDPGLGLRQIYYSMNVEVTDKGDVPEGYKVSRKEKRNFPLILESPSPNQTSLYFCASRFRGVLTATNEKLFFGSGTQLSVL.

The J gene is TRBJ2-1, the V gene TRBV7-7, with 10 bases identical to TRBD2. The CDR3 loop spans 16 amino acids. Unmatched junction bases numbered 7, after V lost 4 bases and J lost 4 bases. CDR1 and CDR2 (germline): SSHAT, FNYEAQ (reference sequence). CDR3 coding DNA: TGTGCCAGCAGCTCAGATAGCGGGAGGCGGTACAATGAGCAGTTCTTC. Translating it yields CASSSDSGRRYNEQFF.

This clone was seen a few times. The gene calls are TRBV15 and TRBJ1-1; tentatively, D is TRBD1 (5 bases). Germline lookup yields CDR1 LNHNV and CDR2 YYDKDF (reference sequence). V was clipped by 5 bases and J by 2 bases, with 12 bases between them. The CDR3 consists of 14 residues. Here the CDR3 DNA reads TGTGCCACCAGCGGAATACAGGAAAACACTGAAGCTTTCTTT. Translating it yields CATSGIQENTEAFF.

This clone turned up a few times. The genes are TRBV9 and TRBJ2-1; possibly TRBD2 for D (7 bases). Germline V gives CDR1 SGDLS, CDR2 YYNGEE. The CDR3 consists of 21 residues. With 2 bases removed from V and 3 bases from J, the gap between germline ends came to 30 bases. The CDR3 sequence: CASSVRETRGGLVLGYNEQFF. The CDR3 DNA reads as TGTGCCAGCAGCGTGCGGGAGACCAGGGGAGGCCTTGTTTTGGGCTACAATGAGCAGTTCTTC.

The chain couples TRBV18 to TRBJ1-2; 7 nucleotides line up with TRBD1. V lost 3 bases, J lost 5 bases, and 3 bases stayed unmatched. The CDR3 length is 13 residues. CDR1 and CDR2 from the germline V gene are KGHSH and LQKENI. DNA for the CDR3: TGTGCCAGCTCACCTCGGGACAGTTATGGCTACACCTTC. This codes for CASSPRDSYGYTF.

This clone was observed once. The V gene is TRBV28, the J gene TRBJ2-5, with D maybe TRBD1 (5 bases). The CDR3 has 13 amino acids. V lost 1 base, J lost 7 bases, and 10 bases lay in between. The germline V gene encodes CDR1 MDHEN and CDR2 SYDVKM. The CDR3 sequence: CASSLSGLRTQYF. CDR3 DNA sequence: TGTGCCAGCAGTTTATCAGGGCTTAGGACCCAGTACTTC.

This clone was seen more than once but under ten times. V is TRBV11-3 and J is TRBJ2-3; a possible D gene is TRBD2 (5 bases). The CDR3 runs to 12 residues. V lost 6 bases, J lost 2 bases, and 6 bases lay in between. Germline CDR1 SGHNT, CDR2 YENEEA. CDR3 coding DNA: TGTGCCAGCAGTCGGGACACAGATACGCAGTATTTT. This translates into CASSRDTDTQYF.

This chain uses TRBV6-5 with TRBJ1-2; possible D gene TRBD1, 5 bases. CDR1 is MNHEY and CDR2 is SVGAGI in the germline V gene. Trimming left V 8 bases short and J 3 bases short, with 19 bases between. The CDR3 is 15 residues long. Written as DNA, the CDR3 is TGTGCCAGCTTCCCTGTACAGGCGACACACTATGGCTACACCTTC. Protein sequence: CASFPVQATHYGYTF.

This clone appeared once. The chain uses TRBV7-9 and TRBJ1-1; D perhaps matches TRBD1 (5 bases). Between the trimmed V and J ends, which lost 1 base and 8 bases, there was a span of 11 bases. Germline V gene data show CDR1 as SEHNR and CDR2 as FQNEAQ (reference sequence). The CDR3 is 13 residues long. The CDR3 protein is CASSLVGTLEAFF. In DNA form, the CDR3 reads TGTGCCAGCAGCTTAGTAGGGACCCTCGAAGCTTTCTTT. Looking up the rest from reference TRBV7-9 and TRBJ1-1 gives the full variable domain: DTGVSQNPRHKITKRGQNVTFRCDPISEHNRLYWYRQTLGQGPEFLTYFQNEAQLEKSRLLSDRFSAERPKGSFSTLEIQRTEQGDSAMYLCASSLVGTLEAFFGQGTRLTVV.

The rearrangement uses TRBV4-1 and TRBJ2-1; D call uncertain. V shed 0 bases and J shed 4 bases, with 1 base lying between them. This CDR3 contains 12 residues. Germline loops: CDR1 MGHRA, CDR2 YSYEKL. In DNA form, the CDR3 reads TGCGCCAGCAGCCAAGAGTACAATGAGCAGTTCTTC. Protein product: CASSQEYNEQFF.

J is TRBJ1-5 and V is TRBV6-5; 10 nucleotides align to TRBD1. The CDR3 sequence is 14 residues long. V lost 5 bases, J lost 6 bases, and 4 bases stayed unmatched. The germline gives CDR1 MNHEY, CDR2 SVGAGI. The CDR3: CASSRQGAGQPQHF. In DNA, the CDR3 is TGTGCCAGCAGTCGACAGGGGGCAGGTCAGCCCCAGCATTTT.

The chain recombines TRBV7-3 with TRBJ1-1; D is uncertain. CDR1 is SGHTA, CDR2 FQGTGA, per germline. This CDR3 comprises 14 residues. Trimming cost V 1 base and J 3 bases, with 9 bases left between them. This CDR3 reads CASSLNAGYTEAFF. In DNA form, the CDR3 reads TGTGCCAGCAGCTTAAACGCCGGATACACTGAAGCTTTCTTT.

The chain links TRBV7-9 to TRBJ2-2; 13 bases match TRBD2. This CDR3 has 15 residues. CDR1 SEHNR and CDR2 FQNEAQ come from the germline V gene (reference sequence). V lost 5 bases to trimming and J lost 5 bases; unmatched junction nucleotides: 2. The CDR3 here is CASSMTSGGTGELFF. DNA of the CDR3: TGTGCCAGCAGCATGACTAGCGGGGGGACCGGGGAGCTGTTTTTT.

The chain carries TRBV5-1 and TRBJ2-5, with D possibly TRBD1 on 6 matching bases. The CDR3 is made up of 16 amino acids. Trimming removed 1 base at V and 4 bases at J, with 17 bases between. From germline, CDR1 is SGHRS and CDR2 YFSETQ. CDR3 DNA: TGCGCCAGCAGCTTGCCAGTGACAGGCAGTGGAGAGACCCAGTACTTC. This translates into CASSLPVTGSGETQYF.